The present T cell receptor beta chain was sequenced within a study of T-cell reconstitution after alpha-beta-depleted transplantation in children. Whole-study results and caveats: Newly produced T cells mostly accounted for T-cell counts and diversity one year post-transplant. Several hundred rapidly expanded clones from non-depleted graft cells reportedly supplied alpha-beta T cells about two months post-transplant. TCRbeta diversity was high at day 60 in some patients (a result of surviving recipient T cells and thymic progenitors).

Notes on this clonotype: Antigen unknown.

Preparation of the TCRbeta library used unique molecular identifiers. MiXCR, run by TCRdb on the PCR reads, gives a single entry per CDR3 protein. Among roughly 400,000 distinct CDR3 sequences listed, about 40% were seen once. CDR3 length: 15 amino acids. Trimming stripped 1 base from V and 2 bases from J, with 12 bases between. Germline loops: CDR1 SGHRS, CDR2 YFSETQ. The chain uses TRBV5-1 and TRBJ1-2, with D unclear. Source: PBMCs, taken before TCRalphabeta/CD19-depleted stem cell transplant. The receptor was isolated from a girl aged 2 to 9 with aplastic anemia, due to receive a stem cell transplant. CDR3 DNA: TGCGCCAGCAGCTTGCAAGACAATGCCAACTATGGCTACACCTTC. Its protein product is CASSLQDNANYGYTF. The full variable domain, in which reference TRBV5-1 and TRBJ1-2 provide the parts outside the CDR3, is KAGVTQTPRYLIKTRGQQVTLSCSPISGHRSVSWYQQTPGQGLQFLFEYFSETQRNKGNFPGRFSGRQFSNSRSEMNVSTLELGDSALYLCASSLQDNANYGYTFGSGTRLTVV.